Sequencing of this T cell receptor (beta chain) was carried out in a study of cytomegalovirus exposure and HLA in healthy donors. Germline CDR1 reads SNHLY; CDR2 reads FYNNEI. V lost 3 bases and J lost 3; bases outside the gene matches: 4. CDR3 length: 14 amino acids. Details on this clone: What it binds is not known.

The PCR employed 60 Vbeta primers together with 13 Jbeta primers. Assay: immunoSEQ multiplex PCR; the TCRdb copy retains only in-frame clones and omits some. This sample has more than 110,000 clones; 65% to 80% occur once, and the top ten carry less than 1.5%. Overall study findings and caveats: Most observed TCR sequences were rare, whereas some public TCRs were detected in many donors. Overall, roughly 150 TCR beta chains were annotated as cytomegalovirus-associated.

Input material: PBMCs. The sequence was obtained from a male donor in good health and CMV-seropositive. This rearrangement joins TRBV2 to TRBJ2-7; 8 bases are a match to TRBD1. The CDR3 DNA reads TGTGCCAGCAGTGACGGACAGGGTGGCTACGAGCAGTACTTC. The encoded protein is CASSDGQGGYEQYF. The full variable domain, rest sourced from reference TRBV2 and TRBJ2-7, is EPEVTQTPSHQVTQMGQEVILRCVPISNHLYFYWYRQILGQKVEFLVSFYNNEISEKSEIFDDQFSVERPDGSNFTLKIRSTKLEDSAMYFCASSDGQGGYEQYFGPGTRLTVT.